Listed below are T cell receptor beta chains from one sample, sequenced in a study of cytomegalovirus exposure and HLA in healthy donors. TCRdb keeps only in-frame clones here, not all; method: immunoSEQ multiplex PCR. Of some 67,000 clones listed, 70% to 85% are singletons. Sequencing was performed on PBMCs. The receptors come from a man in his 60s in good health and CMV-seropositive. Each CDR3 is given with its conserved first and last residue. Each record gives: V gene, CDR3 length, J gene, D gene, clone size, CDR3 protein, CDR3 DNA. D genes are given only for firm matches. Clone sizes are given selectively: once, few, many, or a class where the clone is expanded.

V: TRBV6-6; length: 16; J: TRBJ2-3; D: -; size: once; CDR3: CASSYSHGRLTDTQYF; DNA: TGTGCCAGCAGTTACTCCCATGGCAGACTAACAGATACGCAGTATTTT
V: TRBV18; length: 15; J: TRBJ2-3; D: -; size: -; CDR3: CASSTGGRGTDTQYF; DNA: TGTGCCAGCTCCACCGGAGGTAGGGGCACAGATACGCAGTATTTT
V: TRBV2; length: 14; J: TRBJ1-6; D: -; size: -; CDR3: CASSEALRFSPLHF; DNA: TGTGCCAGCAGTGAAGCGCTGAGGTTTTCACCCCTCCACTTT
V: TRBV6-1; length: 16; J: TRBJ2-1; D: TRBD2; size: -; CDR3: CASSEASGRTYNEQFF; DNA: TGTGCCAGCAGTGAGGCTAGCGGGCGAACCTACAATGAGCAGTTCTTC
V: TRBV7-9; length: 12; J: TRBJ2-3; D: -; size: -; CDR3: CASSSLSDTQYF; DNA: TGTGCCAGCAGCTCCTTGTCAGATACGCAGTATTTT
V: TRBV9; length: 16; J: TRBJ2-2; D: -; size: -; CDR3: CASSEGLLSNTGELFF; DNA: TGTGCCAGCAGCGAGGGGTTGCTCTCGAACACCGGGGAGCTGTTTTTT
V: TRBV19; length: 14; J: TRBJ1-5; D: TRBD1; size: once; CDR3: CASSVQGAYQPQHF; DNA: TGTGCCAGTTCGGTACAGGGGGCATATCAGCCCCAGCATTTT
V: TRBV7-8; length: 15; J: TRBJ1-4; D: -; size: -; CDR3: CASSLMGTTNEKLFF; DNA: TGTGCCAGCAGCTTAATGGGGACAACGAATGAAAAACTGTTTTTT
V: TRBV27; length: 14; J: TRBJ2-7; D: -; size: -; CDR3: CASSFGRDSYEQYF; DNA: TGTGCCAGCAGTTTCGGGCGGGACTCCTACGAGCAGTACTTC
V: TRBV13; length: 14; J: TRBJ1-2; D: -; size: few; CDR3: CASSLGRAVYGYTF; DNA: TGTGCCAGCAGCTTAGGCAGGGCCGTCTATGGCTACACCTTC
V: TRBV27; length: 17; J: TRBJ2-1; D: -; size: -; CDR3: CASSSGTFRSSYNEQFF; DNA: TGTGCCAGCAGTTCCGGGACTTTCCGGAGCTCCTACAATGAGCAGTTCTTC
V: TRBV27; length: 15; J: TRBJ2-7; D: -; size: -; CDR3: CASRGWGSVSYEQYF; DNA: TGTGCCAGCAGGGGATGGGGCTCGGTCTCCTACGAGCAGTACTTC
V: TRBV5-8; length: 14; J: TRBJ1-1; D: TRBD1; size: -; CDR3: CASSRGQGNTEAFF; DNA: TGTGCCAGCAGCAGGGGACAGGGGAACACTGAAGCTTTCTTT
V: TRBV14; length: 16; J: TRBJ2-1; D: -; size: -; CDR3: CASSQDLVSSYNEQFF; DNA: TGTGCCAGCAGCCAAGATCTAGTGAGTAGTTACAATGAGCAGTTCTTC
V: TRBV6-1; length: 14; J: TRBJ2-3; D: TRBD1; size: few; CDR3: CASNLQGVTDTQYF; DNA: TGTGCCAGCAATCTCCAGGGGGTAACAGATACGCAGTATTTT
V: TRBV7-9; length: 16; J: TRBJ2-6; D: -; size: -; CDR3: CARSGTTSSGANVLTF; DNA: TGTGCCAGGTCGGGGACAACTAGCTCTGGGGCCAACGTCCTGACTTTC
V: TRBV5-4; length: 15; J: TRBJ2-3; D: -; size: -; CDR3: CASSLAGLRTDTQYF; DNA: TGTGCCAGCAGCTTAGCCGGACTTCGCACAGATACGCAGTATTTT
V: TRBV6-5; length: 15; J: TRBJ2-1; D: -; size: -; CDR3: CASSYETGIYNEQFF; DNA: TGTGCCAGCAGTTACGAAACAGGGATTTACAATGAGCAGTTCTTC
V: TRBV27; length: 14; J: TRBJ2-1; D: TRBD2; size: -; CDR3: CASQLAGIYNEQFF; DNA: TGTGCCAGCCAACTAGCGGGAATTTACAATGAGCAGTTCTTC
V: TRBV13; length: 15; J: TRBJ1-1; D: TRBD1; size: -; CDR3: CASSLRGGRATEAFF; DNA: TGTGCCAGCAGCTTAAGAGGGGGCCGTGCCACTGAAGCTTTCTTT
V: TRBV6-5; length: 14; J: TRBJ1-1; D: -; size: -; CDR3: CASSYDSMNTEAFF; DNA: TGTGCCAGCAGTTACGACAGCATGAACACTGAAGCTTTCTTT
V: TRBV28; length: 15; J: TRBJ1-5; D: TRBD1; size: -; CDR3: CASSSGQPGIQPQHF; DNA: TGTGCCAGCAGTTCGGGACAGCCGGGTATTCAGCCCCAGCATTTT
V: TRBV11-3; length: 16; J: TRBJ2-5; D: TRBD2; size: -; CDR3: CASSLGLAAGQETQYF; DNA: TGTGCCAGCAGCTTAGGACTAGCGGCGGGACAAGAGACCCAGTACTTC
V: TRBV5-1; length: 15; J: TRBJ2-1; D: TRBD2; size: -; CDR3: CASSLVLPTSVPQFF; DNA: TGCGCCAGCAGCTTGGTATTACCGACTAGCGTCCCGCAGTTCTTC
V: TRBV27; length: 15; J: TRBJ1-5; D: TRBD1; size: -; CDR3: CASRPTGVGNQPQHF; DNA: TGTGCCAGCAGGCCTACAGGGGTTGGAAATCAGCCCCAGCATTTT
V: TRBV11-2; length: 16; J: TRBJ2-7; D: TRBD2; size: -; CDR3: CASSPISGRGPSEQYF; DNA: TGTGCCAGCAGCCCCATTAGCGGGAGGGGGCCTAGCGAGCAGTACTTC
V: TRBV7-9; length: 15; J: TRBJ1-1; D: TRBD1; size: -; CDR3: CSSSLIQGANTEAFF; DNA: TGTTCCAGCAGCTTAATCCAGGGGGCGAACACTGAAGCTTTCTTT
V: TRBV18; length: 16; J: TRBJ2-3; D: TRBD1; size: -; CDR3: CASSRTTGQNTDTQYF; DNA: TGTGCCAGCTCCCGAACTACGGGACAGAACACAGATACGCAGTATTTT
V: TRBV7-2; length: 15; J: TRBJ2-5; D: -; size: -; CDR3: CASSLAFSRGETQYF; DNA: TGTGCCAGCAGCTTAGCATTTTCACGGGGAGAGACCCAGTACTTC
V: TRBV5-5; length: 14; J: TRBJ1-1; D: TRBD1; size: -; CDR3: CASRPGQGNTEAFF; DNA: TGTGCCAGCAGACCCGGACAGGGGAACACTGAAGCTTTCTTT
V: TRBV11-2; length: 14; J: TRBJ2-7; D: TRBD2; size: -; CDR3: CASSFTGGRYEQYF; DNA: TGTGCCAGCAGCTTCACGGGAGGGCGTTACGAGCAGTACTTC
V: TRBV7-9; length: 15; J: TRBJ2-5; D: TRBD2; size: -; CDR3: CSSSSGLAVQETQYF; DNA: TGTTCCAGCAGCTCGGGACTAGCGGTTCAAGAGACCCAGTACTTC
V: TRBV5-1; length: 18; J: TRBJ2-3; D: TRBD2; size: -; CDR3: CASSLPGLAGGTTNTQYF; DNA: TGCGCCAGCAGCCTCCCGGGACTAGCGGGAGGAACCACAAATACGCAGTATTTT
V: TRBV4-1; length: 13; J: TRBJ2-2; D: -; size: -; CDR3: CASGQTNTGELFF; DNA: TGCGCCAGCGGACAGACGAACACCGGGGAGCTGTTTTTT
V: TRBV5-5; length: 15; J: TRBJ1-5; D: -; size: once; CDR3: CASSWGVGSYQPQHF; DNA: TGTGCCAGCAGCTGGGGGGTGGGGTCTTATCAGCCCCAGCATTTT
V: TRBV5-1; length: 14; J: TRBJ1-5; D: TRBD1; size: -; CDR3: CASRPGTGTQPQHF; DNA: TGCGCCAGCAGACCCGGGACAGGGACCCAGCCCCAGCATTTT
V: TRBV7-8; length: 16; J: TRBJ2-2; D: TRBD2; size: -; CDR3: CASSLRREGRTGELFF; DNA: TGTGCCAGCAGCTTACGACGGGAGGGCCGAACCGGGGAGCTGTTTTTT
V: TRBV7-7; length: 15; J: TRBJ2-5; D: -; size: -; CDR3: CASSLAPRGDETQYF; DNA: TGTGCTAGCAGCTTAGCCCCTCGGGGTGACGAGACCCAGTACTTC
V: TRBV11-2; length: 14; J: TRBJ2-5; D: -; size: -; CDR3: CASSLETLGKTQYF; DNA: TGTGCCAGCAGCTTAGAAACTCTAGGCAAGACCCAGTACTTC
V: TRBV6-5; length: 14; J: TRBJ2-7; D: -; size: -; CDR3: CASSYSRGAYEQYF; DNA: TGTGCCAGCAGTTACAGCAGGGGAGCCTACGAGCAGTACTTC
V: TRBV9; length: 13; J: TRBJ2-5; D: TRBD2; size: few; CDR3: CASSPWTSETQYF; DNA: TGTGCCAGCAGCCCCTGGACTAGTGAGACCCAGTACTTC
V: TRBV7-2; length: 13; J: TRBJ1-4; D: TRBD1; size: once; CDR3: CASSRDRTEKLFF; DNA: TGTGCCAGCAGCCGGGACAGAACTGAAAAACTGTTTTTT
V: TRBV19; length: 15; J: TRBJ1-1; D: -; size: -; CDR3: CASSSPGGGDTEAFF; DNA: TGTGCCAGTAGTTCTCCGGGCGGCGGGGACACTGAAGCTTTCTTT
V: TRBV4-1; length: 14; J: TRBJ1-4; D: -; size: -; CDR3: CASRPTGADEKLFF; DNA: TGCGCCAGCAGACCAACTGGTGCTGATGAAAAACTGTTTTTT
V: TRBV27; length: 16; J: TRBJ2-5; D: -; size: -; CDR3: CASSLGGLGIQETQYF; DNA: TGTGCCAGCAGTTTAGGGGGCCTCGGGATCCAAGAGACCCAGTACTTC
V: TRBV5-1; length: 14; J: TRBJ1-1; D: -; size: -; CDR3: CASSRVLGNTEAFF; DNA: TGCGCCAGCAGCCGCGTCCTAGGGAACACTGAAGCTTTCTTT
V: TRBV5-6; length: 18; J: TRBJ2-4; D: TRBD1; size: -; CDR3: CASSPRQGSVIAKNIQYF; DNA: TGTGCCAGCAGCCCTAGACAGGGATCAGTAATAGCCAAAAACATTCAGTACTTC
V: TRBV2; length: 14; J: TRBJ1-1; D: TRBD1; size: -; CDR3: CASSVTGASTEAFF; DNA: TGTGCCAGCAGCGTGACAGGGGCTAGCACTGAAGCTTTCTTT